This TCR beta chain was profiled in a study of glioma-infiltrating T cells. Overall study findings and caveats: Non-neoplastic patients had below-expected tissue-blood divergence, while all gliomas exceeded expectation.

About this clonotype itself: The antigen is undetermined.

Germline V gives CDR1 LGHDT, CDR2 YNNKEL (reference sequence). Trimming removed 4 bases from V and 1 base from J, with 7 bases in between. CDR3 length: 13 residues. TCR alpha and beta CDR3 regions were amplified from RNA using iRepertoire nested multiplex PCR. Input was 100-400 ng of tissue mRNA or PBMC total RNA. Using its own MiXCR run on the multiplex PCR reads, TCRdb lists one record per CDR3 protein. The table includes 100,000 to 150,000 distinct CDR3 sequences, 20% to 25% detected once. The chain is built from TRBV3-1 and TRBJ2-5; D call uncertain. Sequencing was done on a sample of glioma tissue, nonneoplastic brain tissue, or PBMCs (not recorded which). The source of this sequence is a human donor with low-grade glioma or glioblastoma, undergoing nonglioma brain surgery, or in good health (not recorded which). The CDR3 loop is CASSRNPQETQYF. The CDR3 DNA reads TGTGCCAGCAGCCGAAACCCCCAAGAGACCCAGTACTTC.